A selection of T cell receptor beta chains follows, all from one sample in a study of T cell changes during pregnancy in multiple sclerosis. This table comes from immunoSEQ multiplex PCR, and its TCRdb copy is limited to in-frame clones, with some not included. The sample lists roughly 23,000 clones; 86% were seen once. The sequencing used CD4+ T cells from peripheral blood mononuclear cells, collected in the first trimester of pregnancy. These TCRs come from a female donor in good health, enrolled as a control in a pregnancy study. The CDR3 runs from the conserved cysteine through the conserved F or W. Each record gives: D gene, V gene, clone size, CDR3 protein. The D gene is left open where the match is weak. The listing skips clone size in some rows; elsewhere it reads once, few, many or a size class.

>TRBD2|TRBV6-1|NA
CASRALAGGYEQYF
>NA|TRBV10-3|NA
CAISQANTGELFF
>TRBD1|TRBV9|NA
CASSSRQGATDTQYF
>NA|TRBV4-2|NA
CASSAIFGGEYEQYF
>NA|TRBV7-9|NA
CASRPGQLEAFF
>TRBD2|TRBV5-1|few
CASSLSGGAGTDTQYF
>NA|TRBV5-4|NA
CASSLFPETQYF
>TRBD1|TRBV12-5|once
CASADRGVNTEAFF
>NA|TRBV30|NA
CAWREGRIRSPLHF
>TRBD1|TRBV6-1|NA
CASSERDRGLGANVLTF
>NA|TRBV20-1|NA
CSATLAYEQYF
>NA|TRBV21-1|NA
CASSKALQGVNTEAFF
>NA|TRBV23-1|NA
CASSQSRGTYGYTF
>NA|TRBV19|few
CASSIGAGRANTGELFF
>TRBD2|TRBV28|NA
CASAAGGRVETQYF
>TRBD2|TRBV28|once
CASSSPLAGQETQYF
>TRBD1|TRBV27|NA
CASSPHRGVSGILSYEQYF
>NA|TRBV6-1|NA
CASSEVAGLSTDTQYF
>NA|TRBV15|NA
CATSLRVGNEQFF
>NA|TRBV10-3|few
CAISGGLGLPNTNYGYTF
>TRBD1|TRBV10-2|NA
CASSGLGTGHGYTF
>TRBD2|TRBV9|NA
CASSVRTSGINTDTQYF
>NA|TRBV6-5|NA
CASSYLTASNSPLHF
>NA|TRBV10-3|NA
CAISDGAQKLFF
>NA|TRBV4-2|NA
CASSQELYGRDSGNTIYF